This T cell receptor (beta chain) stems from a study of blood T cell repertoires in COVID-19 (dated by TCRdb to 2020 to 2022). Study-level background: Collaborator samples came from the United States, Italy and Spain and covered acute and convalescent phases of COVID-19. The material from the prospective study consisted of cDNA or gDNA derived from T cells, B-cell-depleted T cells, or PBMCs. Deeply sampled blood TCRbeta repertoires from subjects exposed to, actively infected with, or recovered from COVID-19 were included in the dataset. The repertoires were released in a freely available public database meant as a resource for research on the immune response to SARS-CoV-2. Samples came from the ongoing ImmuneRACE study (first 160 participants) plus 1,254 subjects from 6 global collaborators. A de-identified subject ID, COVID-19 status, age in years and sex were almost always included in the sample metadata. Where available, HLA class I and class II types were obtained from metadata supplied by the sample provider rather than from assay-based typing. General findings and caveats noted by the study authors: The amount of clinical and demographic metadata varied by source and participant and was provided uncurated.

The CDR3 sequence holds 15 residues, the cysteine and phenylalanine included. The DNA shown is the 45-base CDR3, in frame from base 1. Trimming leaves V shorter by 3 bases and J shorter by 3 bases, with the junction holding 5 bases beyond the gene matches. The germline V gene supplies CDR1 MNHEY and CDR2 SVGAGI. Whole blood was collected in K2EDTA tubes by collaborating institutions according to the institutions' own protocols. For TCRbeta analysis, collaborator samples were shipped as frozen whole blood, as isolated PBMCs, or as DNA extracted from either sample type. TCRbeta CDR3 regions were amplified from genomic DNA using the immunoSEQ Assay, a bias-controlled multiplex PCR. In the paper's pipeline: Within the assay, amplification of reference gene primers was used to estimate how many nucleated cells each sample contained. To quantify the absolute abundance of each unique TCRbeta CDR3 rearrangement, sequence reads were collapsed and filtered. For each sample, productive Simpson clonality was calculated as the square root of Simpson's diversity index over productive rearrangements. Imported from immuneACCESS, the table was reduced by TCRdb to in-frame sequences with V and J called. These copies leave out some clones; in studies compared against another copy, an unresolved V gene accounts for under half, and the cause of the remainder is not known. The V and J calls and the clone size are those of that table, but D and trimming were determined from the DNA. The sample data list some 390,000 clones, and around 90% of these were observed just once. The ten largest clones add up to about 3% of the sample.

Worth noting for this clone: Its antigen is still unknown. No per-base quality is available; no much larger clone lies one base away.

This receptor was identified in a human donor in a cohort sampled during active COVID-19. Recombination joined TRBV6-5 with TRBJ2-7; a stretch of 10 junction bases matches TRBD1. Sequencing used peripheral blood. CDR3 loop: CASSYDWDRGYEQYF. The sequenced DNA: TGTGCCAGCAGTTATGATTGGGACAGGGGCTACGAGCAGTACTTC.